This TCR beta chain was sequenced for a study of T cells in Graves' hyperthyroidism and ophthalmopathy. Authors of the study amplified TCR beta CDR3 regions from RNA transcripts. Using the HTBI primer set, a first-round RT-PCR was run on the TCR CDR3. TCRdb analysed the multiplex PCR reads with MiXCR anew, one entry per CDR3 protein. The sample has 600,000 or so distinct CDR3 sequences, 46% seen once. Uncontrolled infection, other autoimmune disease, pregnancy or lactation excluded patients. V gave up 6 bases and J gave up 2 bases; unmatched junction bases: 5. Per the germline V gene, CDR1 is SGHTA and CDR2 is FQGNSA. The CDR3 consists of 16 residues.

The origin of this receptor is a woman aged 18-29 years with Graves' hyperthyroidism. V usage is TRBV7-2 and J usage is TRBJ2-3; the match to TRBD2 covers 13 bases. Sequenced sample: peripheral blood or thyroid tissue (not recorded which). The CDR3 loop is CASSEGTSGNTDTQYF. The CDR3 bases are TGTGCCAGCAGTGAAGGGACTAGCGGGAACACAGATACGCAGTATTTT.